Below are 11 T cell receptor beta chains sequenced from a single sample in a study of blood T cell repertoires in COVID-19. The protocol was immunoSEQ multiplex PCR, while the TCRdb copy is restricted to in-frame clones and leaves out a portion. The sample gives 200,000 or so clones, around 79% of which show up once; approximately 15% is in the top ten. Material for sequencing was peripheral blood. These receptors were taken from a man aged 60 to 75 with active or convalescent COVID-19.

CDR3 DNA sequence: TGTGCCACGACTAGCGGGCCGGGGCCGTCCTACAATGAGCAGTTCTTC. It codes for CATTSGPGPSYNEQFF. V and J are TRBV27 and TRBJ2-1; 10 positions agree with TRBD2. The germline gives CDR1 MNHEY, CDR2 SMNVEV (reference sequence). The V gene end was trimmed by 10 bases and the J gene end by 1 base; junction bases not matched to a gene: 10. This CDR3 spans 16 amino acids.

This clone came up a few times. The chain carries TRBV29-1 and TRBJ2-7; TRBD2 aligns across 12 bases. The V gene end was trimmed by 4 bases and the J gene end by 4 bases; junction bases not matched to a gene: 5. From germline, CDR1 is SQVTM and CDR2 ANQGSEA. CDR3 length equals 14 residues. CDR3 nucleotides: TGCAGCGTTGGACTAGCGGGAGATCCATACGAGCAGTACTTC. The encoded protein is CSVGLAGDPYEQYF.

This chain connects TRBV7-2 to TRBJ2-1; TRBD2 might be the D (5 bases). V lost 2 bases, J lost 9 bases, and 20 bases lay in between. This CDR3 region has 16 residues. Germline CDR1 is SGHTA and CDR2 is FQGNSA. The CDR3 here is CASSLLQNIAGVEQFF. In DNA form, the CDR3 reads TGTGCCAGCAGCTTATTGCAGAATATCGCCGGGGTTGAGCAGTTCTTC.

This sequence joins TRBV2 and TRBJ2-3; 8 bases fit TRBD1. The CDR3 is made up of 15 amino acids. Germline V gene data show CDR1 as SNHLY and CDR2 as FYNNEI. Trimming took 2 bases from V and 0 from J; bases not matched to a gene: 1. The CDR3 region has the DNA TGTGCCAGCAGTGAACAGGGGGCTAGCACAGATACGCAGTATTTT. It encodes CASSEQGASTDTQYF.

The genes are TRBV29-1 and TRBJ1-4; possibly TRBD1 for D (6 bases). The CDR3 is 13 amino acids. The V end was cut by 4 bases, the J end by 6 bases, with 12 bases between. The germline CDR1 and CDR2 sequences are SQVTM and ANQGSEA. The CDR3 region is CSVAGANYEKLFF. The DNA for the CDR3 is TGCAGCGTTGCAGGGGCCAACTATGAAAAACTGTTTTTT.

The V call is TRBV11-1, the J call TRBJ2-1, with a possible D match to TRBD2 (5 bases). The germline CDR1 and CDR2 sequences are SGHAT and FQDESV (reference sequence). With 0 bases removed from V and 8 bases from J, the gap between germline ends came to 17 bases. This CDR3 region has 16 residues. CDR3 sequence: CASSLARVAANHEQFF. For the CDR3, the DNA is TGTGCCAGCAGCTTAGCGCGGGTTGCGGCTAATCATGAGCAGTTCTTC.

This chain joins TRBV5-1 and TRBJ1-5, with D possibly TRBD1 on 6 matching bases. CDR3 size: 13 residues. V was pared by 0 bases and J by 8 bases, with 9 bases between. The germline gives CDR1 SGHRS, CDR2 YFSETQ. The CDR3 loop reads CASSLEPGEPQHF. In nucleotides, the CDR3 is TGCGCCAGCAGCTTGGAGCCAGGGGAGCCCCAGCATTTT.

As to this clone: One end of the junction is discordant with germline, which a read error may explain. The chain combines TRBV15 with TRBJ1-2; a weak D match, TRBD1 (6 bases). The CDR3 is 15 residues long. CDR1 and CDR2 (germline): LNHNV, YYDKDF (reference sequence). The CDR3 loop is CATSRDGGTYYGYTF. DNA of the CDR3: TGTGCCACCAGCCGAGATGGGGGCACGTACTATGGCTACACCTTC.

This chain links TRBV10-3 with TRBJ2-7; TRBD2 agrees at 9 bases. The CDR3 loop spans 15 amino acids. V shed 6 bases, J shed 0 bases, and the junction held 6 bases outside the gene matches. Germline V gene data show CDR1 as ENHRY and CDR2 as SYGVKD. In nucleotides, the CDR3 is TGTGCCATCAGGAATAGCGGGAGCCCCTCCTACGAGCAGTACTTC. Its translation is CAIRNSGSPSYEQYF.

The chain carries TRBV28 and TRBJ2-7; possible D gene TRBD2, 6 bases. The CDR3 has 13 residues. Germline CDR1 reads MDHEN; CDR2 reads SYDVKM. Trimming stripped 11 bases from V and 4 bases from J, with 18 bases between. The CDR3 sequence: CAAGAGRRYEQYF. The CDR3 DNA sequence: TGTGCCGCCGGGGCAGGGAGGAGGTACGAGCAGTACTTC.

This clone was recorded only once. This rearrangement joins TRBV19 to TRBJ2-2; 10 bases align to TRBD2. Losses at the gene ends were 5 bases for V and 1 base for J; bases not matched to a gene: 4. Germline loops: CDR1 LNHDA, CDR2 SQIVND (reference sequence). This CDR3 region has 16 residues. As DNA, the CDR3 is TGTGCCAGTAGTCTCCGGACTAGCGGGAACACCGGGGAGCTGTTTTTT. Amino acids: CASSLRTSGNTGELFF.